The TCR beta chain described here comes from a study of spatial heterogeneity in lung cancer. Study-wide context: Untreated early-stage non-small cell lung cancer patients, 72 in total, were the donors.

V shed 3 bases and J 3 bases; nucleotides not matched to a gene: 10. This CDR3 has 16 residues. CDR1 and CDR2 (germline): LNHDA, SQIVND (reference sequence). Indicated time point: blood at routine non-recurrence follow-up after resection. Material for sequencing was whole RNA from tumor, nontumor lung or frozen PBMC, left unsorted. The presence of a unique molecular identifier marked each TCR cDNA molecule. A single record per CDR3 protein comes from TCRdb applying MiXCR to the 5' RACE reads. The sample contains 85,000 to 100,000 distinct CDR3 sequences, approximately 19% of which appear only once. This rearrangement joins TRBV19 to TRBJ2-5, with 7 positions matching TRBD1. The sample in question was PBMCs, obtained at follow-up. The receptor was derived from a male donor with early-stage non-small cell lung cancer. The chain's CDR3 is CASSMGSRGTEETQYF. Written as DNA, the CDR3 is TGTGCCAGTAGTATGGGGTCTAGAGGGACAGAAGAGACCCAGTACTTC.